The present entry profiles one T cell receptor beta chain with its context. Its antigen remains unidentified. One junction end does not reproduce the germline sequence, and a read error may be involved. Instrument on record: Illumina HiSeq 2500. Quantitative 5'-RACE with molecular barcodes was the method used to prepare the TCR beta libraries. As for the authors' bioinformatics: To identify disease-linked TCR variants, a new computational method was used, one built on a probabilistic model of VDJ rearrangement. Through fastp at Q25 and MiXCR, TCRdb rebuilt clones from the public reads, retaining in-frame beta chains. Rows are unified per CDR3 protein, each entry keeping the most common DNA and genes. These V and J calls derive from TCRdb rather than the authors' analysis. The sample table records 250,000 or so distinct CDR3 sequences; about 24% of these occur just once. Clones ranked in the top ten supply more than 0.6% of the sample.

This sample was included in a study of CD8 T cells in ankylosing spondylitis (TCRdb year 2017). Turning to the overall study: The study set out to find disease-linked TCR variants by profiling T cell receptor beta repertoires in ankylosing spondylitis patients and healthy donors. The full study cohort comprised about 23 ankylosing spondylitis patients and 85 to 120 healthy donors. Samples of peripheral blood were taken, and for ankylosing spondylitis patients, synovial fluid was collected as well.

Per the germline V gene, MNHNS is the CDR1 and SASEGT is the CDR2. The CDR3 goes from the cysteine to the phenylalanine over 15 residues. Only the CDR3 portion is preserved as DNA: 45 bases, with reading frame beginning at the first base. What the study reported, not specific to this receptor: Blood from ankylosing spondylitis patients appeared to be characterized by a TCR beta motif made up of under ten highly homologous amino acid variants. The disease-linked clones were reported as significantly enriched in matched synovial fluid samples from ankylosing spondylitis patients. Some of the motif variants had been reported before in the synovial fluid and blood of reactive arthritis patients, a finding that suggests common disease-initiation mechanisms. The disease-linked clones showed a CD8+ phenotype and occurred at relatively low frequencies in peripheral blood.

The rearranged chain carries TRBV6-1 and TRBJ2-7, with 12 central nucleotides matching TRBD2. This sequence originates from a male donor with ankylosing spondylitis or in good health (not recorded which). Sequencing was carried out using blood, either unsorted or a sorted T cell fraction (not recorded which). CDR3 region: CASSASGGASDEQYF. The DNA sequence is as follows: TGTGCCAGCAGTGCTAGCGGGGGGGCCTCCGACGAGCAGTACTTC.